This T cell receptor (beta chain) was recorded in a study of CXCR3-negative and CXCR3-positive naive CD8 T cells. Study-wide results and caveats: The TRBV-TRBJ usage of naive CXCR3-negative and CXCR3-positive cells was similar, but that of memory cells differed. Comparison of naive cells showed more hydrophobic TRB CDR3s in CXCR3-positive than in CXCR3-negative naive cells. Diversity proved comparably high across both naive subsets and much lower in memory CD8+ cells.

About this clonotype itself: No antigen is known for it.

Researchers prepared the TRB cDNA libraries using 5' RACE with UMI labels. TCRdb derives one entry per CDR3 protein from the 5' RACE reads, leaving out DNA. This sample's table reports some 130,000 distinct CDR3 sequences. CDR3 size: 13 residues. Germline assignment: CDR1 DFQATT and CDR2 SNEGSKA (reference sequence). The chain carries TRBV20-1 and TRBJ2-1; TCRdb's D call, TRBD1, is unchecked because there is no DNA. The TCR sequence derives from a human donor in good health. Some clones in this sample may be carry-over from other donors' samples. The sequenced sample was naive CXCR3+ CD8+ T cells from blood. The subset denotes: CD45RO-CCR7+CD27+CD95- naive CD8+ T cells expressing CXCR3 (TNR3+). The CDR3 is CSADRPGGFEQFF.